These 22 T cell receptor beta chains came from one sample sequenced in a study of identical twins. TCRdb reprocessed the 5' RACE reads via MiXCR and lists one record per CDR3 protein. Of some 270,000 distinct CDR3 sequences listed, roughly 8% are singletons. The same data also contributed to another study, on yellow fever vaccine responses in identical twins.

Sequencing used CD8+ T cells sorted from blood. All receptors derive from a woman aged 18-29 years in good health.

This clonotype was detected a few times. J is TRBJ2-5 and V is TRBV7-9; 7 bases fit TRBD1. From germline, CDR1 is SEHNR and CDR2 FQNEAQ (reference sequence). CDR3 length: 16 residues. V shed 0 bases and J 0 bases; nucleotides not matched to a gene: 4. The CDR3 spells CASSLAGTDYQETQYF. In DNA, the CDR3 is TGTGCCAGCAGCTTAGCAGGGACAGACTACCAAGAGACCCAGTACTTC.

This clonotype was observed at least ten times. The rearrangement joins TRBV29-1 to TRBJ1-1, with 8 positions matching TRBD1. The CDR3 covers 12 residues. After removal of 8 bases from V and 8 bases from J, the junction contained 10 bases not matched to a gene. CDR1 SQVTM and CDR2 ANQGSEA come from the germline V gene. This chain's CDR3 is CSTIQGVGEAFF. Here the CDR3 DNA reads TGCAGCACCATACAGGGGGTCGGAGAAGCTTTCTTT.

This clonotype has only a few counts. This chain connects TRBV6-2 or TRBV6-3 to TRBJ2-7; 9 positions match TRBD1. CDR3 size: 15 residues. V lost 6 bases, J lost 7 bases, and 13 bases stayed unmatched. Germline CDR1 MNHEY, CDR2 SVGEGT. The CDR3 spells CASRPLDRGRREQYF. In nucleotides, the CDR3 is TGTGCCAGCAGACCCTTGGACAGGGGAAGACGAGAGCAGTACTTC.

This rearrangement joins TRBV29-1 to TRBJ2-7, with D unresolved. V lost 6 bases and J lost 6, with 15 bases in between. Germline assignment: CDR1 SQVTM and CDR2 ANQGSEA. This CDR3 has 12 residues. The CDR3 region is CSVQSRWSEQYF. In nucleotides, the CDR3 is TGCAGCGTCCAAAGCCGGTGGAGCGAGCAGTACTTC.

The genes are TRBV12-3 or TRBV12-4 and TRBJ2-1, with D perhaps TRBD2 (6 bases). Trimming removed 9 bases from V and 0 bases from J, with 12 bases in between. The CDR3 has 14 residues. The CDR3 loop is CASRLGGSYNEQFF. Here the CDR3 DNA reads TGTGCCAGTAGGCTCGGGGGCTCCTACAATGAGCAGTTCTTC.

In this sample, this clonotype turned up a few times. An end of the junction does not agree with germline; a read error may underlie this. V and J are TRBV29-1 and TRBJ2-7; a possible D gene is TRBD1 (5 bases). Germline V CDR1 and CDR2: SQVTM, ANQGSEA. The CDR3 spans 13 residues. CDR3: CSVQGLNSYGQYF. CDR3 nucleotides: TGCAGCGTTCAGGGATTGAACTCCTACGGGCAGTACTTC.

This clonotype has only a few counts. CDR3 coding DNA: TGCGCCAGCAGCTTGGCCCCGGGACTACTCTGGGAGACCCAGTACTTC. Translation gives CASSLAPGLLWETQYF. The chain combines TRBV5-1 with TRBJ2-5, with 7 positions matching TRBD2. With 0 bases clipped from V and 5 bases from J, the junction kept 10 bases outside the gene matches. From germline, CDR1 is SGHRS and CDR2 YFSETQ. The CDR3 extends over 16 amino acids.

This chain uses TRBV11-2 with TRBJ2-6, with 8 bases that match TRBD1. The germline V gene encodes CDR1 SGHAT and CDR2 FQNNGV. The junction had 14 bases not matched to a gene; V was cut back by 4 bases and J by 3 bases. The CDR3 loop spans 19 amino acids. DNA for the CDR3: TGTGCCAGCAGCTACTGGACAGGGACGTCTGGCCTTGGGGCCAACGTCCTGACTTTC. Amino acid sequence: CASSYWTGTSGLGANVLTF.

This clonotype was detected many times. CDR3 in DNA: TGTGCCAGGGAACCGGGACCGATGTGGGAGGGCACTGAAGCTTTCTTT. Translating gives CAREPGPMWEGTEAFF. The chain is built from TRBV28 and TRBJ1-1; the D gene is possibly TRBD1 (5 bases). CDR3 length equals 16 residues. The V and J ends lost 9 bases and 4 bases respectively, with 24 bases between them. The germline V gene encodes CDR1 MDHEN and CDR2 SYDVKM.

The CDR3 bases are TGTGCCAGCAGCGTAGGGGGTGTTGAGCAGTTCTTC. Its protein is CASSVGGVEQFF. The V gene is TRBV9, the J gene TRBJ2-1; D unresolved. CDR1 is SGDLS, CDR2 YYNGEE, per germline. CDR3 length equals 12 residues. V lost 0 bases and J 9 bases, leaving 7 bases between the germline ends.

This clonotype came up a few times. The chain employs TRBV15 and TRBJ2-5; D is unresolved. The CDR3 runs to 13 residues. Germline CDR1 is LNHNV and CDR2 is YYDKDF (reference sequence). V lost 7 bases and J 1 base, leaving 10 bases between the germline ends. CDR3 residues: CATNPSTQETQYF. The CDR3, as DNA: TGTGCCACCAACCCGTCGACCCAAGAGACCCAGTACTTC.

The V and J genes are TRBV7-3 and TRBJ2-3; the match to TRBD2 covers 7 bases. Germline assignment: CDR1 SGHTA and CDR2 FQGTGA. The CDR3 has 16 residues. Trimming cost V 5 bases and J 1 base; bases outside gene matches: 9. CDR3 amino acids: CASSPIGGGGTDTQYF. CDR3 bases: TGTGCCAGCAGCCCAATCGGCGGGGGAGGCACAGATACGCAGTATTTT.

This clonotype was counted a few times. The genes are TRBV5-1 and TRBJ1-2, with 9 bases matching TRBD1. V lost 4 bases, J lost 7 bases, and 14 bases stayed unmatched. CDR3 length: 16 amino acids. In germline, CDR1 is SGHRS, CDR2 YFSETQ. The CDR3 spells CASSIVTGGALSGYTF. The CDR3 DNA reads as TGCGCCAGCAGCATAGTAACAGGGGGCGCGTTGAGTGGCTACACCTTC.

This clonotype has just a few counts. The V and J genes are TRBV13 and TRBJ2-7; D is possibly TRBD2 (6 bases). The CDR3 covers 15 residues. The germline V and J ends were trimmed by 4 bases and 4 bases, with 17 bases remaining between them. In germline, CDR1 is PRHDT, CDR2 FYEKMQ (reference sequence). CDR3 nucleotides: TGTGCCAGCAGCTCCCTAAGGGGACTCGTATACGAGCAGTACTTC. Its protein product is CASSSLRGLVYEQYF.

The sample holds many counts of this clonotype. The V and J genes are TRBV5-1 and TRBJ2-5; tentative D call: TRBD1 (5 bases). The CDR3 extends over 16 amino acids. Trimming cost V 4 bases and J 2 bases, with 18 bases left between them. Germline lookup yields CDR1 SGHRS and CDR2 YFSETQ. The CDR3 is CASSHRSAQEQETQYF. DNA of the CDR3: TGCGCCAGCAGCCACCGGTCCGCACAGGAGCAAGAGACCCAGTACTTC.

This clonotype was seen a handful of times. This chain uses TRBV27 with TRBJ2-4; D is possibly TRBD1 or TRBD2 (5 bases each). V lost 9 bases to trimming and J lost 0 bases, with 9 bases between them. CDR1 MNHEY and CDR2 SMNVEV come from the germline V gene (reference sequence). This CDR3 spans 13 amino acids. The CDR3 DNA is TGTGCCAGTGCCGGGACAGCCAAAAACATTCAGTACTTC. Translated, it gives CASAGTAKNIQYF.

The CDR3 DNA is TGTGCCAGCAGTTACTGGGGACTAGCGGGTGAGCAGTTCTTC. Amino acid sequence: CASSYWGLAGEQFF. This chain joins TRBV6-2 or TRBV6-3 and TRBJ2-1; TRBD2 agrees at 12 bases. CDR1 is MNHEY, CDR2 SVGEGT, per germline. The CDR3 is made up of 14 amino acids. Trimming removed 1 base from V and 9 bases from J; junction bases left unmatched: 1.

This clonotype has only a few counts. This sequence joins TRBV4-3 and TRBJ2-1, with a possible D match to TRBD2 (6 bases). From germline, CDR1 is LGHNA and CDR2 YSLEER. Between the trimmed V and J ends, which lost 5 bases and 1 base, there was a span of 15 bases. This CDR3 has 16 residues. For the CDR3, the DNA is TGCGCCAGCAGCTCCGGTGGGGACTCGTCCTACAATGAGCAGTTCTTC. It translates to CASSSGGDSSYNEQFF.

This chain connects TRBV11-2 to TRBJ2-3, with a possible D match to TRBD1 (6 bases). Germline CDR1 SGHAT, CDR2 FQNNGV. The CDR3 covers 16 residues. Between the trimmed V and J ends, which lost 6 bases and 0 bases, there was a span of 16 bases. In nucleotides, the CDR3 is TGTGCCAGCAGTTCCCGTTGGACAGCTAGCACAGATACGCAGTATTTT. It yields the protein CASSSRWTASTDTQYF.

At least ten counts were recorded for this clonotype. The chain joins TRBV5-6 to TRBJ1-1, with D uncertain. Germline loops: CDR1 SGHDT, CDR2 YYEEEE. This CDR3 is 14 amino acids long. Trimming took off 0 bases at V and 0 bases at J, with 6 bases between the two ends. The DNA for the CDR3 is TGTGCCAGCAGCTTGGGTCAAATGAACACTGAAGCTTTCTTT. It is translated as CASSLGQMNTEAFF. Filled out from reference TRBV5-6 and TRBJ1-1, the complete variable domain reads DAGVTQSPTHLIKTRGQQVTLRCSPKSGHDTVSWYQQALGQGPQFIFQYYEEEERQRGNFPDRFSGHQFPNYSSELNVNALLLGDSALYLCASSLGQMNTEAFFGQGTRLTVV.

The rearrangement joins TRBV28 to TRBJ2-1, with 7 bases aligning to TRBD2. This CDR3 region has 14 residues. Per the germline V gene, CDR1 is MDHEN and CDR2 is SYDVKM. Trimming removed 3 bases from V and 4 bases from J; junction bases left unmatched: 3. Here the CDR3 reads CASSLLADYNEQFF. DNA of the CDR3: TGTGCCAGCAGTTTGCTAGCGGATTACAATGAGCAGTTCTTC. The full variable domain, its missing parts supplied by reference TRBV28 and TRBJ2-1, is DVKVTQSSRYLVKRTGEKVFLECVQDMDHENMFWYRQDPGLGLRLIYFSYDVKMKEKGDIPEGYSVSREKKERFSLILESASTNQTSMYLCASSLLADYNEQFFGPGTRLTVL.

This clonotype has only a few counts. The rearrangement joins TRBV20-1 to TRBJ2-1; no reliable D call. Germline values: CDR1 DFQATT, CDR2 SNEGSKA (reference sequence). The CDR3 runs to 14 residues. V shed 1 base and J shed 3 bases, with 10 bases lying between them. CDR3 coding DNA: TGCAGTGCTAGAGTCTCACTGGACTACAATGAGCAGTTCTTC. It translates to CSARVSLDYNEQFF.